This T cell receptor (beta chain) was captured by sequencing in a study of tumour-infiltrating T cells in Burkitt lymphoma. The CDR3 is 14 amino acids. V was pared by 0 bases and J by 11 bases, with 3 bases of the junction left unmatched. The V gene's germline CDR1 is SGDLS and CDR2 YYNGEE. Some clones are missing from TCRdb's copy, which holds only in-frame ones; the method was immunoSEQ multiplex PCR. This table has some 2,500 clones, 88% appearing once. Material: tumor tissue. This TCR was sampled from a human donor with diffuse large B-cell lymphoma. The chain combines TRBV9 with TRBJ2-6; 9 bases match TRBD1. In DNA, the CDR3 is TGTGCCAGCAGCGTAGAGACAGGGGGACACGTCCTGACTTTC. Its protein product is CASSVETGGHVLTF.